One T cell receptor (beta chain) is described in this entry. The table came from immunoSEQ multiplex PCR; TCRdb's copy has only in-frame clones and leaves some out. The sample records approximately 38,000 clones, 75% to 90% being singletons. The data are from a study of PD-L1 blockade in urothelial cancer. Time point meaning: peripheral blood 6 weeks after treatment start. The length of the CDR3 is 15 residues. Germline V CDR1 and CDR2: KGHSH, LQKENI. Trimming took off 5 bases at V and 4 bases at J, with 14 bases between the two ends. Sequenced material: PBMCs, taken around atezolizumab (anti-PD-L1) treatment. The chain carries TRBV18 and TRBJ2-2; the D is unclear. The sequence derives from a man between 60 and 75 years old with urothelial cancer. CDR3 DNA: TGTGCCAGCTCAAATTCCCTAGTATCCACCGGGGAGCTGTTTTTT. Its protein product is CASSNSLVSTGELFF.